The following is a TCR beta chain sequence with its context. CDR3 length: 14 amino acids. Germline CDR1 SGHTA, CDR2 FQGNSA. Trimming cost V 3 bases and J 0 bases, with 8 bases left between them. TCRdb keeps only in-frame clones here, not all; method: immunoSEQ multiplex PCR. The table records approximately 52,000 clones, roughly 84% of them present only once. This specimen comes from a study of technical replicates of blood from a few donors. The J gene is TRBJ1-1, the V gene TRBV7-2; D is unresolved. The TCR originated in a human donor in good health. Some clones in this sample may be carry-over from other donors' samples. Material: PBMCs. The CDR3 bases are TGTGCCAGCAGCTTGAGAAATTTGAACACTGAAGCTTTCTTT. Protein product: CASSLRNLNTEAFF.